This T cell receptor beta chain was documented in a study of cytomegalovirus exposure and HLA in healthy donors. Overall study results and limits: For cytomegalovirus status, the classifier reportedly gave diagnoses with high specificity and sensitivity. A previous analysis found most TCR beta V segments productive roughly 90% or roughly 30% of the time.

The germline V and J ends were trimmed by 2 bases and 5 bases, with 6 bases remaining between them. Germline lookup yields CDR1 MNHNY and CDR2 SVGAGI (reference sequence). The CDR3 has 12 amino acids. Vbeta (60) and Jbeta (13) primers were used in the PCR. As handled by the study authors: Later reanalysis found roughly 80 million unique TCR beta chains, around 10 million of them shared. Assay: immunoSEQ multiplex PCR; the TCRdb copy retains only in-frame clones and omits some. The V and J calls and clone size were taken over from that table, and D and trimming were inferred from the DNA. The sample lists 150,000 to 200,000 clones, approximately 81% occurring once. Points on this clone: Its target is not known.

Donors counted as nominally healthy when sampled, yet unrecorded immune exposures were likely. The chain employs TRBV6-6 and TRBJ2-5; D is unresolved. This receptor was obtained from a woman aged 45-65 years in good health and CMV-seronegative. The sample taken for sequencing was PBMCs. The CDR3 protein is CASSYPQETQYF. CDR3 bases: TGTGCCAGCAGTTACCCTCAGGAGACCCAGTACTTC.